Given below is one TCR beta chain in context. Its antigen is undetermined. Profiling relied on immunoSEQ multiplex PCR, and the TCRdb table lists in-frame clones only, not all of them. The sample carries about 460,000 clones, about 74% recorded once. Germline lookup yields CDR1 SGHDT and CDR2 YYEEEE. The V end lost 0 bases, the J end lost 7 bases, and 11 bases lay between the germline ends. The CDR3 length is 14 residues. Unsorted samples, those not sorted, used roughly 99 million PBMCs for genomic DNA. The data are from a study of shared clonotypes between healthy human individuals. Broader study findings: Investigators collected only blood, and repertoires in tissues likely differ.

The chain has TRBV5-6 and TRBJ1-5; D ambiguous. The source is a woman aged 35 to 49 in good health. Some clones in this sample may be carry-over from other donors' samples. Sequenced input: PBMCs. CDR3 sequence reads: CASSLVTEGQPQHF. The CDR3 DNA sequence: TGTGCCAGCAGCTTGGTAACAGAGGGACAGCCCCAGCATTTT.